This T cell receptor beta chain was observed in a study of spatial heterogeneity in lung cancer. TCRdb redid the calling of the 5' RACE reads with MiXCR, one entry per CDR3 protein. This table has 25,000 or so distinct CDR3 sequences, 5.4% appearing once. There are many counts of this clonotype. The target antigen is unknown. The study, taken as a whole, reports: Ubiquitous expanded tumor TCRs were seen in blood more at resection than at follow-up.

Time point indicated: blood at routine non-recurrence follow-up after resection. The material sequenced was PBMCs, taken at follow-up. This TCR was recovered from a female donor with early-stage non-small cell lung cancer.

CDR3 amino acids: CASSKGAMNTEAFF. The CDR3 DNA follows: TGTGCCAGCAGCAAGGGGGCCATGAACACTGAAGCTTTCTTT. This chain connects TRBV7-3 to TRBJ1-1, with 7 bases that match TRBD1. Germline values: CDR1 SGHTA, CDR2 FQGTGA. The V and J ends lost 5 bases and 0 bases, in that order; junction bases with no gene match: 3. This CDR3 region has 14 residues.